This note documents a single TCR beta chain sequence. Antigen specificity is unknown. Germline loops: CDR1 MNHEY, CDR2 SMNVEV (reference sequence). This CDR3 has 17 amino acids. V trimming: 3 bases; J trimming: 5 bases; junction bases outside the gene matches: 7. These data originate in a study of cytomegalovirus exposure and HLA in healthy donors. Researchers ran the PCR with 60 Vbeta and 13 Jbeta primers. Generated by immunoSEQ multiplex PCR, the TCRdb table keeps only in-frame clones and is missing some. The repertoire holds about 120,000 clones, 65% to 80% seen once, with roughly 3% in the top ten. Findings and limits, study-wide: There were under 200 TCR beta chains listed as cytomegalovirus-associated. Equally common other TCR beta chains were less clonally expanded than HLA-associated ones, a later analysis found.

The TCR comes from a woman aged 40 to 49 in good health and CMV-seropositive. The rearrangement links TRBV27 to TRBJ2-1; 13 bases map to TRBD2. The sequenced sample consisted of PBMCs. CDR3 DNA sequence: TGTGCCAGCAGTTTCCCCACTAGCGGGGGGGCCAACAATGAGCAGTTCTTC. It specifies CASSFPTSGGANNEQFF.